This TCR beta chain was captured by sequencing in a study of blood T cell repertoires in COVID-19. Study summary: The cDNA or gDNA used as material had been derived from T cells, B-cell-depleted T cells, or PBMCs.

The CDR3 runs to 11 residues. Per the germline V gene, CDR1 is SGHRS and CDR2 is YFSETQ. V was pared by 4 bases and J by 6 bases, with 5 bases between. Participants reported their clinical history, and cohort assignment relied on those reports. For recovered donors of Cohort 3, there were two negative PCRs, clearance, or symptom resolution. The authors' processing: Nucleated cell counts were estimated from reference gene primer amplification. Here immunoSEQ multiplex PCR was the method, and the copy in TCRdb shows in-frame clones only, minus some. The V and J calls and the clone size are those of that table, but D and trimming were determined from the DNA. The table includes about 230,000 clones, 84% detected once.

V usage is TRBV5-1 and J usage is TRBJ2-1, with no clear D. The sequencing input was PBMCs or T cells enriched from blood (not recorded which). The sequence came from a man aged 55 to 69 who had recovered from COVID-19. The CDR3: CASSQINEQFF. CDR3 DNA: TGCGCCAGCAGCCAGATCAATGAGCAGTTCTTC.